The rows below give T cell receptor beta chains drawn from one sample of a study of blood T cell repertoires in COVID-19. Measured with immunoSEQ multiplex PCR; TCRdb has only the in-frame clones, and not every one. The profile covers 350,000 to 550,000 clones, with roughly 90% appearing a single time and approximately 4.3% taken by the ten largest. Specimen: peripheral blood. The source of these receptors is a woman between 25 and 40 years old with acute or convalescent COVID-19. CDR3s include the opening cysteine and the closing phenylalanine or tryptophan. The order of the fields is D gene, J gene, clone size, V gene, CDR3 protein, CDR3 DNA. D genes are given only for firm matches. Clone sizes are given selectively: once, few, many, or a class where the clone is expanded.

. TRBJ1-1 . TRBV5-4 CASSYRETEAFF TGTGCCAGCAGCTACAGGGAAACTGAAGCTTTCTTT
. TRBJ2-7 . TRBV6-5 CASRPVPSSYYEQYF TGTGCCAGCAGACCTGTACCATCCTCCTACTACGAGCAGTACTTC
. TRBJ2-1 . TRBV30 CAWSPRETYNEQFF TGTGCCTGGAGTCCCCGGGAGACCTACAATGAGCAGTTCTTC
. TRBJ2-1 . TRBV9 CASSSGLLPGNNEQFF TGTGCCAGCAGCTCGGGACTTCTCCCCGGAAACAATGAGCAGTTCTTC
TRBD2 TRBJ2-3 . TRBV25-1 CASSELGSGGRTDTQYF TGTGCCAGCAGTGAATTGGGTAGCGGGGGGCGCACAGATACGCAGTATTTT
TRBD1 TRBJ1-2 . TRBV12-3/TRBV12-4 CASSGTGDGYTF TGTGCCTCCTCCGGGACAGGGGATGGCTACACCTTC
TRBD1 TRBJ2-1 . TRBV5-1 CASSRTGGSNEQFF TGCGCCAGCAGCAGGACAGGGGGTTCCAATGAGCAGTTCTTC
. TRBJ2-5 . TRBV10-2 CASRAGGLKETQYF TGCGCCAGCCGAGCAGGTGGACTAAAAGAGACCCAGTACTTC
. TRBJ2-1 . TRBV6-2/TRBV6-3 CASSYSSIAASEQFF TGTGCCAGCAGTTACTCCTCTATAGCGGCGAGTGAGCAGTTCTTC
. TRBJ1-1 . TRBV7-9 CAVKGGTEAFF TGTGCCGTCAAGGGAGGAACTGAAGCTTTCTTT
. TRBJ2-4 . TRBV28 CASSLGAGIQYF TGTGCCAGCAGTTTAGGGGCCGGCATTCAGTACTTC
TRBD1 TRBJ1-2 . TRBV4-1 CASSHDGTGSANYGYTF TGCGCCAGCAGCCACGACGGGACAGGGTCAGCTAACTATGGCTACACCTTC
TRBD2 TRBJ2-3 . TRBV19 CASRKTSGRPNTQYF TGTGCCAGTAGGAAGACTAGCGGTCGGCCGAATACGCAGTATTTT
. TRBJ1-1 few TRBV18 CASSIGGRSPEAFF TGTGCCAGCTCAATAGGAGGGAGAAGTCCTGAAGCTTTCTTT
TRBD2 TRBJ2-1 . TRBV7-3 CASSVLAGGNNEQFF TGTGCCAGCAGCGTGTTAGCGGGGGGTAACAATGAGCAGTTCTTC
. TRBJ2-5 . TRBV5-6 CASSRIWGGGETQYF TGTGCCAGCAGCCGGATTTGGGGAGGGGGGGAGACCCAGTACTTC
TRBD2 TRBJ2-3 . TRBV4-2 CASSPGLAGIDTQYF TGTGCCAGCAGCCCGGGACTAGCGGGGATCGATACGCAGTATTTT
. TRBJ2-2 . TRBV19 CASSFGGAAGELFF TGTGCCAGTAGTTTTGGGGGGGCGGCCGGGGAGCTGTTTTTT
TRBD2 TRBJ2-7 . TRBV2 CASWDSGDIDEQYF TGTGCCAGCTGGGATAGCGGGGATATCGACGAGCAGTACTTC
. TRBJ2-3 . TRBV11-2 CASSLRTASTDTQYF TGTGCCAGCAGCCTCCGGACAGCTAGCACAGATACGCAGTATTTT
TRBD2 TRBJ2-3 . TRBV5-1 CASSLGLAGPTQYF TGCGCCAGCAGCCTGGGACTAGCGGGGCCTACGCAGTATTTT
. TRBJ2-6 . TRBV7-9 CASSTQQEPSGANVLTF TGTGCCAGCAGCACGCAACAGGAGCCTTCTGGGGCCAACGTCCTGACTTTC
TRBD1 TRBJ2-2 . TRBV5-1 CASSQGTGGTGELFF TGCGCCAGCAGCCAGGGGACAGGGGGTACAGGGGAGCTGTTTTTT
. TRBJ2-7 . TRBV27 CASSFQPRVGLIF TGTGCCAGCAGTTTCCAACCCCGTGTCGGACTAATTTTC
TRBD1 TRBJ2-5 . TRBV5-4 CASSLMRQGSETQYF TGTGCCAGCAGCTTGATGCGACAGGGGTCCGAGACCCAGTACTTC
TRBD1 TRBJ1-2 . TRBV24-1 CATSDSTGTSNYGYTF TGTGCCACCAGTGACTCGACAGGGACTTCTAACTATGGCTACACCTTC
. TRBJ2-3 . TRBV4-2 CASSQEGSADTQYF TGTGCCAGCAGCCAAGAGGGTAGCGCAGATACGCAGTATTTT
. TRBJ2-1 . TRBV30 CAWSPRGASSYNEQFF TGTGCCTGGAGTCCACGGGGGGCCTCCTCCTACAATGAGCAGTTCTTC
. TRBJ2-2 . TRBV12-2 CASRLSQRGRTGELFF TGTGCAAGTCGCTTAAGTCAGCGGGGGCGCACCGGGGAGCTGTTTTTT
TRBD2 TRBJ2-7 once TRBV7-9 CASSLGLAGGSYEQYF TGTGCCAGCAGCTTAGGGCTAGCGGGGGGTTCCTACGAGCAGTACTTC